These 20 T cell receptor beta chains came from one sample sequenced in a study of T cell repertoires in cytomegalovirus infection. Which antigens these TCRs recognize remains unknown. TCRdb reanalysed the reads using MiXCR and keeps one entry per CDR3 protein. The sample has 900,000 to 950,000 distinct CDR3 sequences, roughly 30% seen once; the top ten hold around 15%. The source was cultured CD8+ T cells from PBMCs, collected from culture after CMV antigen stimulation. Every receptor here comes from a human donor in good health (CMV status not recorded). Some clones in this sample may be carry-over from other donors' samples.

This clonotype was seen only a few times. The chain carries TRBV24-1 and TRBJ2-4; 7 bases fit TRBD1. Losses at the gene ends were 4 bases for V and 2 bases for J; bases not matched to a gene: 16. The CDR3 spans 19 residues. Germline V gene lookup returns CDR1 KGHDR and CDR2 SFDVKD. CDR3 sequence: CATSERPGQLTRPKNIQYF. In DNA form, the CDR3 reads TGTGCCACCAGTGAACGACCGGGACAGCTCACTCGCCCCAAAAACATTCAGTACTTC.

V is TRBV3-1 and J is TRBJ2-1; no clear D. This CDR3 comprises 16 residues. CDR1 and CDR2 (germline): LGHDT, YNNKEL (reference sequence). V dropped 0 bases and J dropped 5 bases, with 14 bases sitting between them. CDR3 in DNA: TGTGCCAGCAGCCAAGAGCCAGGTATCCCCAACAATGAGCAGTTCTTC. This encodes CASSQEPGIPNNEQFF.

This clonotype appeared many times. V usage is TRBV7-2 and J usage is TRBJ1-6, with 7 bases lining up with TRBD1. The CDR3 has 15 residues. Looked up from germline, CDR1 is SGHTA and CDR2 is FQGNSA. V lost 4 bases and J lost 9; bases outside the gene matches: 9. The CDR3 sequence: CASSSTGVAGSPLHF. CDR3 in DNA: TGTGCCAGCAGCTCAACAGGGGTAGCGGGTTCACCCCTCCACTTT.

V usage is TRBV3-1 and J usage is TRBJ1-1; no clear D. The CDR3 contains 15 residues. Germline V gene data show CDR1 as LGHDT and CDR2 as YNNKEL (reference sequence). V was clipped by 4 bases and J by 4 bases, with 16 bases between them. The CDR3 nucleotides read TGTGCCAGCAGCCCGGTGGGGAGGAGGGCCACTGAAGCTTTCTTT. Translating it yields CASSPVGRRATEAFF.

There are a few counts of this clonotype. The V gene is TRBV20-1, the J gene TRBJ2-5, with no clear D. The CDR3 is 14 amino acids. The V and J ends lost 0 bases and 3 bases respectively, with 11 bases between them. Per the germline V gene, CDR1 is DFQATT and CDR2 is SNEGSKA (reference sequence). CDR3 nucleotide sequence: TGCAGTGCTAGAGATCTCTGGCCAGAAGAGACCCAGTACTTC. This encodes CSARDLWPEETQYF.

This clonotype was detected many times. This chain connects TRBV27 to TRBJ2-3; TRBD1 or TRBD2 may be the D gene (6 bases each). The CDR3 length is 15 residues. The ends were cut back, 0 bases at V and 2 bases at J, with 9 bases in the middle. Per germline, CDR1 MNHEY and CDR2 SMNVEV (reference sequence). In nucleotides, the CDR3 is TGTGCCAGCAGTTTATCGCGGGGACACACAGATACGCAGTATTTT. Protein: CASSLSRGHTDTQYF.

This clonotype was seen many times. This sequence joins TRBV12-3 or TRBV12-4 and TRBJ1-1, with unresolved D. The CDR3 spans 14 residues. V was cut by 5 bases and J by 0 bases, with 10 bases left in between. CDR3 sequence reads: CASSPLAVNTEAFF. CDR3 nucleotide sequence: TGTGCCAGCAGTCCTTTGGCGGTGAACACTGAAGCTTTCTTT.

The table lists this clonotype with many counts. V gene TRBV7-8 combines with J gene TRBJ2-1, with a possible D match to TRBD1 (5 bases). There are 16 residues in the CDR3. Deletions cut 2 bases from V and 2 bases from J, with 13 bases between. Germline-derived CDR1 and CDR2 are SGHVS and FQNEAQ. CDR3 residues: CASSLQGQRTYNEQFF. CDR3 DNA: TGTGCCAGCAGCTTACAGGGTCAAAGAACCTACAATGAGCAGTTCTTC.

The chain recombines TRBV6-1 with TRBJ2-2; TRBD1 is a possible D gene (6 bases). The CDR3 is 15 residues long. Germline assignment: CDR1 MNHNS and CDR2 SASEGT. V lost 6 bases and J 1 base, leaving 12 bases between the germline ends. The CDR3 DNA is TGTGCCAGCAGCAACCGGGACAAGAACACCGGGGAGCTGTTTTTT. Translation gives CASSNRDKNTGELFF.

This chain links TRBV27 with TRBJ2-5, with TRBD2 matching over 8 bases. In germline, CDR1 is MNHEY, CDR2 SMNVEV (reference sequence). V trimming: 5 bases; J trimming: 2 bases; junction bases outside the gene matches: 10. The CDR3 has 16 residues. CDR3 sequence (DNA): TGTGCCAGCAGTCCCTCCCTAGCGGGTCGACAAGAGACCCAGTACTTC. Its protein product is CASSPSLAGRQETQYF.

A single count supports this clonotype. The chain joins TRBV7-8 to TRBJ1-4; 8 bases fit TRBD1. Per germline, CDR1 SGHVS and CDR2 FQNEAQ. Trimming took 5 bases from V and 4 from J; bases not matched to a gene: 9. The CDR3 runs 16 residues. The DNA for the CDR3 is TGTGCCAGCAGCGACCACCAGGGGGCCAGTAATGAAAAACTGTTTTTT. Its protein is CASSDHQGASNEKLFF.

V is TRBV9 and J is TRBJ2-5; D gene unclear. The CDR3 runs 13 residues. Between the trimmed V and J ends, which lost 0 bases and 7 bases, there was a span of 10 bases. CDR1 and CDR2 from the germline V gene are SGDLS and YYNGEE. As DNA, the CDR3 is TGTGCCAGCAGCGTAGGAAGTAGTGGGACCCAGTACTTC. Amino acid sequence: CASSVGSSGTQYF.

The V gene is TRBV27, the J gene TRBJ2-2, with 8 bases identical to TRBD1. This CDR3 region has 19 residues. With 2 bases clipped from V and 7 bases from J, the junction kept 18 bases outside the gene matches. CDR1 MNHEY and CDR2 SMNVEV come from the germline V gene (reference sequence). The CDR3 sequence: CASSLLRQGFMYQGGELFF. The CDR3 DNA sequence: TGTGCCAGCAGTTTACTACGACAGGGGTTTATGTATCAAGGCGGGGAGCTGTTTTTT.

The rearrangement joins TRBV9 to TRBJ2-1; maybe TRBD1 (5 bases). V lost 0 bases and J lost 2, with 12 bases in between. Germline values: CDR1 SGDLS, CDR2 YYNGEE. There are 16 residues in the CDR3. CDR3 in DNA: TGTGCCAGCAGCGTAGCGACAGTTAGGACCTACAATGAGCAGTTCTTC. Its translation: CASSVATVRTYNEQFF.

The rearrangement links TRBV6-4 to TRBJ2-1; weak D call: TRBD1 (6 bases). The CDR3 length is 16 residues. V dropped 6 bases and J dropped 0 bases, with 15 bases sitting between them. The germline CDR1 and CDR2 sequences are MRHNA and SNTAGT. The CDR3 DNA is TGTGCCAGCAGAGTCTCAGGGGAGAGCTCCTACAATGAGCAGTTCTTC. Residues: CASRVSGESSYNEQFF.

DNA of the CDR3: TGTGCCAAAAAGGGAGGTGGCGCTTTCTTT. Protein product: CAKKGGGAFF. The rearrangement links TRBV19 to TRBJ1-1; D not resolved. Trimming left V 10 bases short and J 11 bases short, with 14 bases between. Germline V gene lookup returns CDR1 LNHDA and CDR2 SQIVND (reference sequence). The CDR3 runs to 10 residues.

CDR3 DNA sequence: TGTGCCAGCAGCCCCGAAGCGGGGGGCCCCTACAATGAGCAGTTCTTC. Translated, it gives CASSPEAGGPYNEQFF. This rearrangement joins TRBV7-3 to TRBJ2-1; the match to TRBD2 covers 9 bases. The CDR3 extends over 16 amino acids. Unmatched junction bases numbered 7, after V lost 5 bases and J lost 2 bases. Germline loops: CDR1 SGHTA, CDR2 FQGTGA.

This clonotype has just a few counts. CDR3 sequence reads: CASGNRDLYGYTF. CDR3 bases: TGTGCCAGCGGGAACAGGGACCTCTATGGCTACACCTTC. V gene TRBV12-3 or TRBV12-4 combines with J gene TRBJ1-2; TRBD1 might be the D (6 bases). The CDR3 is made up of 13 amino acids. Deletions cut 8 bases from V and 4 bases from J, with 14 bases between.

The sample holds many counts of this clonotype. The chain combines TRBV7-2 with TRBJ2-5; TRBD2 matches at 7 bases. CDR1 SGHTA and CDR2 FQGNSA come from the germline V gene. V dropped 2 bases and J dropped 5; count of bases not matched to a gene: 5. The CDR3 totals 14 residues. CDR3 in amino acids: CASSLLADHETQYF. CDR3 coding DNA: TGTGCCAGCAGCTTACTAGCGGATCACGAGACCCAGTACTTC.

This chain joins TRBV20-1 and TRBJ1-5; unclear D gene. From germline, CDR1 is DFQATT and CDR2 SNEGSKA (reference sequence). The CDR3 spans 14 residues. Deletions cut 3 bases from V and 3 bases from J, with 12 bases between. The CDR3 sequence: CSASEGRLNQPQHF. CDR3 coding DNA: TGCAGTGCTAGTGAAGGACGCCTCAATCAGCCCCAGCATTTT.